Listed here is a single TCR beta chain. This clonotype was counted between two and nine times. Its binding antigen is unknown. Base qualities are not provided; no much larger clone lies one nucleotide away. This sample stems from a study of spatial heterogeneity in lung cancer (dated by TCRdb to between 2018 and 2021). About the study as a whole: Beta-chain transcripts were consistently detected in greater numbers than alpha-chain transcripts, which likely reflects a higher abundance of beta-chain transcripts. In non-small cell lung cancer, the study made a quantitative comparison of TCR alpha and beta repertoires among multiple tumor regions, matched nontumor lung and blood. Both alpha and beta chains were TCR-sequenced in approximately 200 tumor regions, 64 matched nontumor lung samples and around 54 PBMC samples obtained at surgery. In the raw uncorrected reads, each unique combination of TCR and UMI appeared on average more than ten times. A strong correlation was found between TCR transcript counts in tumor regions and a T cell transcriptional module score from matched bulk RNA-seq. Nonsynonymous mutation counts, determined by whole-exome sequencing of tumor tissue, were related to TCR repertoire features.

V and J lose 6 bases and 12 bases, and a span of 21 bases separates them. CDR3 length: 14 amino acids, cysteine to phenylalanine. Only the CDR3 portion is preserved as DNA: 42 bases, with reading frame beginning at the first base. CDR1 is given as WNHNN and CDR2 as SYGVQD, both from the germline V gene (reference sequence). Here is what the overall study found, with its caveats: A correlation was observed between the number of expanded intratumoral alpha and beta TCRs and the tumor nonsynonymous mutation count. Confirming at a functional level the hypothesis that regional TCRs recognize regional mutations was considered to require additional single-cell paired TCR alpha and beta sequencing. TCR-seq coverage of tumor T cells was estimated at only around 7% for alpha chains and 12% to 15% for beta chains. Counts of ubiquitous and regional expanded TCRs were found to correlate with counts of ubiquitous and regional nonsynonymous mutations, respectively.

Receptor amplification or capture employed 5' RACE. TCRdb lists the instrument as NextSeq 500. In the TCR library protocol, a unique molecular identifier was attached to each TCR cDNA molecule so that PCR and sequencing errors could be corrected. Per the authors' processing: TCR identification, UMI-based error correction and CDR3 extraction were performed with Decombinator tools. TCRs above a frequency of 2 per 1,000, corresponding to the top 1% of the tumor frequency distribution, were defined as expanded. Expanded tumor TCRs statistically deemed absent (corrected P<0.05) from at least one tumor region were classed as regional, and all other expanded tumor TCRs were classed as ubiquitous. Rényi diversity was computed with the R vegan package after subsampling each repertoire 100 times to 5,000 TCRs. CDR3 similarity networks were built from amino acid triplet string-kernel similarity, connecting CDR3s with pairwise similarity above 0.82. TCRdb itself trimmed the public reads at Q25 with fastp, ran MiXCR and retained productive beta chains. CDR3 protein sequences are deduplicated, and each keeps its most common genes and DNA. These V and J calls are TCRdb output, not the study's own analysis. Counted in this sample were 3,300 or so distinct CDR3 sequences; more than 15% of them appeared once. The top ten hold roughly 6.4% of the sample.

The time point label here, explained by the study, means: sample taken at primary tumor resection. Samples were obtained from approximately 77 patients with early-stage, untreated non-small cell lung cancer from the lung TRACERx cohort. TCR sequencing used whole RNA extracted from tumor and nontumor lung tissue, or from cryopreserved PBMC samples, without cell sorting. A patient was chosen for TCR sequencing only when enough RNA was available from at least two tumor regions. A lung pathologist reviewed the tumor and adjacent nontumor lung specimens before the specimens were selected. Specimen: lung tumor tissue, collected at surgery. This sequence originates from a male donor with early-stage non-small cell lung cancer. The rearranged chain carries TRBV10-1 and TRBJ2-1, with a weak D call of TRBD1 (7 bases match). CDR3 reads: CASSTAGGPRVQFF. DNA sequence: TGCGCCAGCAGCACCGCAGGGGGGCCTAGGGTGCAGTTCTTC.